The sequence of this T cell receptor (beta chain) was determined in a study of T cells after yellow fever vaccination. Study in general: It was SMART-Seq v4 Ultra Low Input that prepared the fractions with low cell numbers. Points from the study as a whole: The bulk population could contribute abundant contaminating clonotypes to FACS-sorted repertoires. Some clonotypes were seen in both the CD4 and the CD8 compartments. These made up a small share and likely arose from convergent recombination. Boosting was followed by the reappearance of most primary-vaccination clones (roughly 95% CD4, 85% to 90% CD8).

The CDR3 is made up of 15 amino acids. Germline V gives CDR1 LGHNA, CDR2 YSLEER. J was trimmed by 1 base and V by 1 base; bases with no gene match: 2. TCRdb independently ran MiXCR on the 5' RACE reads; one entry per CDR3 protein. Of 120,000 or so distinct CDR3 sequences in the sample, 12% to 15% were seen once. This clonotype was observed a few times. Its antigen is currently unknown. Specimen: CD8+ T cells sorted from PBMCs, collected 5 days after the yellow fever booster vaccination. The sequence was collected from a man in his late teens or twenties who received the YFV17D yellow fever vaccine. The V gene is TRBV4-3, the J gene TRBJ2-7; 9 bases fit TRBD2. CDR3 loop: CASSQGLAGSYEQYF. The CDR3 DNA reads as TGCGCCAGCAGCCAAGGGCTAGCGGGGTCCTACGAGCAGTACTTC.